One and the same sample provided the 11 T cell receptor beta chains below, sequenced in a study of control samples from healthy donors and cancer patients. Libraries were prepared by immunoSEQ multiplex PCR; TCRdb keeps only in-frame clonotypes and omits some of them. The sample records tens of thousands of clones, around 94% being singletons. Sequencing used blood. These receptors all stem from a woman aged 18-29 years in good health.

The J gene is TRBJ1-1, the V gene TRBV4-1, with no clear D. V was pared by 7 bases and J by 10 bases, with 34 bases between. CDR1 MGHRA and CDR2 YSYEKL come from the germline V gene. The CDR3 is made up of 18 amino acids. In nucleotides, the CDR3 is TGCGCCAGCACCCGCGATCCAGAAGCCTTAGGCTTTGCTTTGAGAGCTTTCTTT. It translates to CASTRDPEALGFALRAFF.

This sequence joins TRBV28 and TRBJ2-4, with 8 bases that match TRBD2. Losses at the gene ends were 2 bases for V and 3 bases for J; bases not matched to a gene: 18. CDR3 length equals 20 residues. CDR1 and CDR2 from the germline V gene are MDHEN and SYDVKM. In nucleotides, the CDR3 is TGTGCCAGCAGTTTAAAACCGGGACTAGTACTTTTCCGGGTCAAAAACATTCAGTACTTC. The encoded protein is CASSLKPGLVLFRVKNIQYF.

This chain connects TRBV19 to TRBJ1-2; possible D gene TRBD1, 5 bases. This CDR3 region has 17 residues. Germline CDR1 reads LNHDA; CDR2 reads SQIVND (reference sequence). The V and J ends lost 7 bases and 3 bases respectively, with 24 bases between them. The CDR3 DNA reads TGTGCCAGTAAGAAAAGGGATGTTTTCGGGGGAGACTATGGCTACACCTTC. Its protein is CASKKRDVFGGDYGYTF. The entire variable domain, with the rest obtained from reference TRBV19 and TRBJ1-2, is as follows: DGGITQSPKYLFRKEGQNVTLSCEQNLNHDAMYWYRQDPGQGLRLIYYSQIVNDFQKGDIAEGYSVSREKKESFPLTVTSAQKNPTAFYLCASKKRDVFGGDYGYTFGSGTRLTVV.

The gene calls are TRBV19 and TRBJ2-1; TRBD1 aligns across 9 bases. Unmatched junction bases numbered 6, after V lost 4 bases and J lost 5 bases. The CDR3 is made up of 15 amino acids. Germline V CDR1 and CDR2: LNHDA, SQIVND (reference sequence). The CDR3 region is CASSNGRQGDNEQFF. The CDR3, as DNA: TGTGCCAGTAGTAATGGAAGACAGGGGGACAATGAGCAGTTCTTC.

This clone was observed a single time. This chain connects TRBV4-3 to TRBJ2-1; tentatively, D is TRBD2 (5 bases). Trimming took off 0 bases at V and 0 bases at J, with 9 bases between the two ends. Germline V lookup: CDR1 LGHNA, CDR2 YSLEER. This CDR3 comprises 16 residues. The CDR3 here is CASSQDTLGSYNEQFF. DNA for the CDR3: TGCGCCAGCAGCCAAGATACACTAGGCTCCTACAATGAGCAGTTCTTC.

The chain joins TRBV9 to TRBJ1-1; D gene ambiguous. The V end was cut by 4 bases, the J end by 1 base, with 14 bases between. The CDR3 is 15 residues long. The germline CDR1 and CDR2 sequences are SGDLS and YYNGEE. CDR3 DNA sequence: TGTGCCAGCAGCCCTATCCCGGGTCAGAACACTGAAGCTTTCTTT. It specifies CASSPIPGQNTEAFF.

The chain links TRBV27 to TRBJ2-3, with 7 bases identical to TRBD1. Unmatched junction bases numbered 16, after V lost 7 bases and J lost 3 bases. There are 17 residues in the CDR3. Germline V gene data show CDR1 as MNHEY and CDR2 as SMNVEV (reference sequence). Here the CDR3 reads CASKSRQGRFATDTQYF. CDR3 nucleotide sequence: TGTGCCAGCAAAAGTCGACAGGGTAGGTTTGCGACAGATACGCAGTATTTT.

The chain employs TRBV25-1 and TRBJ2-5; D is unresolved. Germline V gene sequence: CDR1 MGHDK, CDR2 SYGVNS. This CDR3 contains 16 residues. Trimming removed 4 bases at V and 5 bases at J, with 20 bases between. The CDR3 region is CASSGSHDPIWETQYF. The CDR3 DNA reads TGTGCCAGCAGTGGATCACACGACCCTATATGGGAGACCCAGTACTTC.

The chain recombines TRBV28 with TRBJ1-5, with TRBD1 identical over 7 bases. The CDR3 extends over 14 amino acids. Looked up from germline, CDR1 is MDHEN and CDR2 is SYDVKM. The junction had 5 bases not matched to a gene; V was cut back by 5 bases and J by 4 bases. The CDR3 loop is CASSDRVNNQPQHF. The CDR3 nucleotides read TGTGCCAGCAGTGACAGGGTGAATAATCAGCCCCAGCATTTT.

The rearrangement links TRBV14 to TRBJ1-4, with D perhaps TRBD1 (5 bases). Trimming took 4 bases from V and 4 from J, leaving 16 bases between them. The CDR3 has 16 amino acids. Germline CDR1 reads SGHDN; CDR2 reads FVKESK. CDR3 amino acids: CASSPREGRFNEKLFF. The CDR3, as DNA: TGTGCCAGCAGCCCCCGAGAGGGACGGTTTAATGAAAAACTGTTTTTT.

The chain uses TRBV5-6 and TRBJ2-7, with D unresolved. The CDR3 length is 12 residues. With 1 base removed from V and 3 bases from J, the gap between germline ends came to 5 bases. Per the germline V gene, CDR1 is SGHDT and CDR2 is YYEEEE. The DNA of the CDR3 is TGTGCCAGCAGCTTGATCGGCTACGAGCAGTACTTC. It yields the protein CASSLIGYEQYF.